The clone carrying this TCR beta chain occurred once. Combining a sample-barcoded 5' primer with a J-beta primer mix, a second PCR ran for about 7 to 11 cycles. A template-switch adaptor containing 12 random nucleotides labeled each cDNA molecule. TCRdb re-called the 5' RACE reads with MiXCR, one entry per CDR3 protein. The sample has hundreds of thousands of distinct CDR3 sequences, 21% seen once. The data were taken from a study of blood T cells in healthy people across ages. The J segment lost 3 bases and the V segment lost 4 bases, leaving 16 bases of the junction unmatched. There are 18 residues in the CDR3. Germline CDR1 and CDR2: KGHSH and LQKENI.

The sample comprised blood. The chain joins TRBV18 to TRBJ1-2; the match to TRBD1 covers 8 bases. The clonotype comes from a man in his 70s in good health. CDR3 sequence (DNA): TGTGCCAGCTCACAGGGGAGTATTGGGACAGGTTTGGACTATGGCTACACCTTC. Translated: CASSQGSIGTGLDYGYTF.